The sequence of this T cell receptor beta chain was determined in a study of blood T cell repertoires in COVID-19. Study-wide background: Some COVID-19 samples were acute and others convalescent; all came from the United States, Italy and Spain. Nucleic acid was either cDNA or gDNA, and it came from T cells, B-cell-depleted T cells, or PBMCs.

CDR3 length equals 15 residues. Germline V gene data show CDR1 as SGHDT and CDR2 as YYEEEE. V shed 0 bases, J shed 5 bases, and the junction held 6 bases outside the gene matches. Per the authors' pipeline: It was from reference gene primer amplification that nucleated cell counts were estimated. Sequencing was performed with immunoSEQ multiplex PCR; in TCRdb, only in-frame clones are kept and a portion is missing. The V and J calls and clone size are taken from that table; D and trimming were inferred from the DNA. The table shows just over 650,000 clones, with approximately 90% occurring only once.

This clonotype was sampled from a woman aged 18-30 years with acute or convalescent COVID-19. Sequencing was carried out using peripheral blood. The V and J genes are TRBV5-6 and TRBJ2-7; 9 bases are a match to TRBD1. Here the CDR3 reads CASSLGGTGTHEQYF. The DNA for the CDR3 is TGTGCCAGCAGCTTGGGCGGGACAGGGACACACGAGCAGTACTTC.